Shown below are 14 T cell receptor beta chains from a single sample sequenced in a study of cytomegalovirus exposure and HLA in healthy donors. With 60 Vbeta and 13 Jbeta primers, the PCR was carried out. Measured with immunoSEQ multiplex PCR; TCRdb has only the in-frame clones, and not every one. The table records more than 150,000 clones, around 80% of them present only once. Source material: PBMCs. The receptors were gathered from a woman aged 25-40 years in good health and CMV-seronegative.

Only a few counts were recorded for this clone. The V call is TRBV6-5, the J call TRBJ2-7; possibly TRBD1 for D (6 bases). The CDR3 contains 14 residues. The V gene lost 7 bases and the J gene lost 4 bases, with 17 bases spanning the gap. CDR1 is MNHEY and CDR2 is SVGAGI in the germline V gene. In DNA form, the CDR3 reads TGTGCCAGCACCAGATACAGGGCGCCTTACGAGCAGTACTTC. It yields the protein CASTRYRAPYEQYF.

This clone was seen a few times. The chain carries TRBV5-1 and TRBJ2-3; tentatively, D is TRBD2 (6 bases). V dropped 4 bases and J dropped 1 base, with 16 bases sitting between them. Germline loops: CDR1 SGHRS, CDR2 YFSETQ. The CDR3 is 16 amino acids. For the CDR3, the DNA is TGCGCCAGCAGCGACCATAGCGGAGACCGCACAGATACGCAGTATTTT. Protein product: CASSDHSGDRTDTQYF.

The CDR3: CAWSKQSFEAFF. The CDR3 bases are TGTGCCTGGAGTAAACAGTCTTTTGAAGCTTTCTTT. The V gene is TRBV30, the J gene TRBJ1-1; D not certain. CDR3 length: 12 residues. Germline V gene data show CDR1 as GTSNPN and CDR2 as SVGIG (reference sequence). V lost 2 bases and J lost 7, with 11 bases in between.

V and J are TRBV9 and TRBJ1-5; no clear D gene. Germline CDR1 and CDR2: SGDLS and YYNGEE. Trimming shortened V by 4 bases and J by 6 bases, and 14 bases separated the two germline ends. The CDR3 is made up of 14 amino acids. The DNA of the CDR3 is TGTGCCAGCAGCCCCCGGTATCTTCGTCAGCCCCAGCATTTT. Its translation: CASSPRYLRQPQHF.

This chain links TRBV6-5 with TRBJ1-4, with TRBD1 as a possible D gene (6 bases). V lost 6 bases and J lost 8, with 16 bases in between. Germline CDR1 is MNHEY and CDR2 is SVGAGI. This CDR3 has 14 amino acids. The DNA for the CDR3 is TGTGCCAGCAGACAGGGTTCATCTTGGGAAAAACTGTTTTTT. It translates to CASRQGSSWEKLFF.

This chain uses TRBV6-6 with TRBJ1-5; 7 nucleotides match TRBD1. This CDR3 has 15 residues. From germline, CDR1 is MNHNY and CDR2 SVGAGI (reference sequence). V gave up 6 bases and J gave up 3 bases; unmatched junction bases: 8. This chain's CDR3 is CASSLRTGLNQPQHF. CDR3 DNA: TGTGCCAGCAGCCTCCGGACAGGTCTCAATCAGCCCCAGCATTTT.

V gene TRBV9 combines with J gene TRBJ2-3; TRBD2 aligns across 7 bases. The CDR3 runs to 16 residues. V was pared by 0 bases and J by 6 bases, with 10 bases of the junction left unmatched. Germline V gene sequence: CDR1 SGDLS, CDR2 YYNGEE. The CDR3 spells CASSVVGDYSRDTQYF. The CDR3 nucleotides are TGTGCCAGCAGCGTAGTCGGGGACTACTCGCGGGATACGCAGTATTTT. Complete variable domain (other parts from reference TRBV9 and TRBJ2-3): DSGVTQTPKHLITATGQRVTLRCSPRSGDLSVYWYQQSLDQGLQFLIQYYNGEERAKGNILERFSAQQFPDLHSELNLSSLELGDSALYFCASSVVGDYSRDTQYFGPGTRLTVL.

The chain carries TRBV5-1 and TRBJ2-5; maybe TRBD1 (5 bases). The CDR3 consists of 15 residues. Per germline, CDR1 SGHRS and CDR2 YFSETQ. V was trimmed by 1 base and J by 5 bases, leaving 15 bases between them. The DNA for the CDR3 is TGCGCCAGCAGCTTGTGGGCACAGGTGAGGGAGACCCAGTACTTC. This gives the protein CASSLWAQVRETQYF.

This clone was detected only once. J is TRBJ2-3 and V is TRBV2; 8 bases are shared with TRBD2. CDR3 length equals 16 residues. The V segment lost 5 bases and the J segment 0 bases; nucleotides outside the gene matches: 7. The germline CDR1 and CDR2 sequences are SNHLY and FYNNEI. CDR3 sequence: CASSHLTSGSTDTQYF. The CDR3 DNA sequence: TGTGCCAGCAGTCACTTAACTAGCGGTAGCACAGATACGCAGTATTTT.

The chain recombines TRBV5-6 with TRBJ2-3; 11 bases fit TRBD2. This CDR3 has 17 amino acids. Germline CDR1 SGHDT, CDR2 YYEEEE. The trim removed 4 bases at V and 4 bases at J, leaving 11 bases unmatched. The CDR3 here is CASSPGLADTGADTQYF. The CDR3 DNA reads TGTGCCAGCAGCCCGGGACTAGCGGACACGGGGGCAGATACGCAGTATTTT.

The rearrangement links TRBV12-5 to TRBJ2-1, with 10 bases aligning to TRBD2. The CDR3 consists of 15 residues. Germline values: CDR1 LGHNT, CDR2 FRNRAP. J gave up 9 bases and V 0 bases, and 5 bases lay outside the gene matches. The chain's CDR3 is CASGLVLAGLVEQFF. In DNA form, the CDR3 reads TGTGCTAGTGGTTTGGTACTAGCGGGGTTGGTTGAGCAGTTCTTC.

This chain connects TRBV7-8 to TRBJ1-4, with TRBD1 as a possible D gene (5 bases). Trimming stripped 4 bases from V and 3 bases from J, with 6 bases between. Per germline, CDR1 SGHVS and CDR2 FQNEAQ. The CDR3 is 13 amino acids. In DNA form, the CDR3 reads TGTGCCAGCAGCTGGGACTCTAATGAAAAACTGTTTTTT. It yields the protein CASSWDSNEKLFF. Full variable domain (remainder filled in from reference TRBV7-8 and TRBJ1-4): GAGVSQSPRYKVAKRGQDVALRCDPISGHVSLFWYQQALGQGPEFLTYFQNEAQLDKSGLPSDRFFAERPEGSVSTLKIQRTQQEDSAVYLCASSWDSNEKLFFGSGTQLSVL.

V and J are TRBV7-8 and TRBJ2-5; the match to TRBD1 covers 9 bases. The CDR3 is 16 residues long. J lost 5 bases, V lost 7 bases, and 14 bases had no gene match. Germline CDR1 is SGHVS and CDR2 is FQNEAQ. CDR3 bases: TGTGCCAGCAACCCCCCCCTGACAGGGGGGAGTGAGACCCAGTACTTC. Its translation: CASNPPLTGGSETQYF.

The chain uses TRBV6-1 and TRBJ1-2; D gene unclear. With 3 bases removed from V and 8 bases from J, the gap between germline ends came to 7 bases. CDR1 and CDR2 (germline): MNHNS, SASEGT. The CDR3 spans 11 residues. The chain's CDR3 is CASSDPPGYTF. DNA for the CDR3: TGTGCCAGCAGTGACCCTCCGGGCTACACCTTC.